What follows are 7 T cell receptor beta chains derived from one specimen sequenced in a study of blood T cell repertoires in COVID-19 (dated by TCRdb to the early 2020s). Library preparation employed the immunoSEQ multiplex PCR assay. Here the immuneACCESS table is served through TCRdb, limited to in-frame sequences with V and J called. Missing clones are a known gap in these copies; in checked studies unresolved V genes cover under half, and the rest lacks a known reason. A total of over 35,000 clones appear in this sample, about 80% of them only once. Clones ranked in the top ten supply 24% of the sample. Input material: peripheral blood. The receptors here all came from a human donor with acute or convalescent COVID-19. The donor label of this sample is uncertain.

The rearrangement links TRBV28 to TRBJ2-7; 10 bases line up with TRBD2. Germline trimming cut 7 bases from V and 3 bases from J; bases unmatched to any gene: 6. Germline V gene lookup returns CDR1 MDHEN and CDR2 SYDVKM. The CDR3 sequence is 14 residues long. The CDR3 DNA sequence: TGTGCCAGCACCTTAGCGGGAGGTAACTACGAGCAGTACTTC. Translated, it gives CASTLAGGNYEQYF. The full variable domain, rest sourced from reference TRBV28 and TRBJ2-7, is DVKVTQSSRYLVKRTGEKVFLECVQDMDHENMFWYRQDPGLGLRLIYFSYDVKMKEKGDIPEGYSVSREKKERFSLILESASTNQTSMYLCASTLAGGNYEQYFGPGTRLTVT.

The chain employs TRBV5-1 and TRBJ2-7; 8 bases align to TRBD1. The CDR3 has 14 residues. Unmatched junction bases numbered 5, after V lost 0 bases and J lost 6 bases. Looked up from germline, CDR1 is SGHRS and CDR2 is YFSETQ. The CDR3 sequence is CASSLGDRQSEQYF. The CDR3 DNA reads TGCGCCAGCAGCTTGGGGGACAGGCAAAGCGAGCAGTACTTC. Combining the CDR3 with reference TRBV5-1 and TRBJ2-7 gives the whole variable domain KAGVTQTPRYLIKTRGQQVTLSCSPISGHRSVSWYQQTPGQGLQFLFEYFSETQRNKGNFPGRFSGRQFSNSRSEMNVSTLELGDSALYLCASSLGDRQSEQYFGPGTRLTVT.

Only a few counts were recorded for this clone. CDR3 protein: CASSINAQGREKLFF. CDR3 sequence (DNA): TGTGCCAGCAGCATTAACGCACAGGGTCGGGAAAAACTGTTTTTT. The J gene is TRBJ1-4, the V gene TRBV7-6; a weak D match, TRBD1 (6 bases). The V gene's germline CDR1 is SGHVS and CDR2 FNYEAQ. This CDR3 is 15 amino acids long. With 5 bases removed from V and 8 bases from J, the gap between germline ends came to 18 bases.

The V and J genes are TRBV19 and TRBJ1-5, with TRBD1 identical over 9 bases. J gave up 6 bases and V 4 bases, and 7 bases lay outside the gene matches. Germline CDR1 LNHDA, CDR2 SQIVND (reference sequence). This CDR3 has 15 residues. The CDR3 DNA is TGTGCCAGTAGTACTACCGGGACAGGGAGTCAGCCCCAGCATTTT. Translated, it gives CASSTTGTGSQPQHF.

The rearrangement links TRBV2 to TRBJ2-1; D perhaps matches TRBD2 (6 bases). Germline V CDR1 and CDR2: SNHLY, FYNNEI. Trimming stripped 1 base from V and 4 bases from J, with 11 bases between. There are 15 residues in the CDR3. The CDR3 coding sequence is TGTGCCAGCAGTGAAGTACTAGCCGTTTACAATGAGCAGTTCTTC. It yields the protein CASSEVLAVYNEQFF.

The rearrangement uses TRBV20-1 and TRBJ1-5; 11 nucleotides match TRBD1. The V gene end was trimmed by 3 bases and the J gene end by 5 bases; junction bases not matched to a gene: 6. CDR1 is DFQATT, CDR2 SNEGSKA, per germline (reference sequence). The CDR3 contains 15 residues. As DNA, the CDR3 is TGCAGTGCTAGTTCCGGGACAGGGGGGGATCAGCCCCAGCATTTT. Its translation is CSASSGTGGDQPQHF.

The chain is built from TRBV5-4 and TRBJ2-1; TRBD2 matches at 7 bases. V gave up 3 bases and J gave up 5 bases; unmatched junction bases: 11. This CDR3 is 16 amino acids long. Germline V CDR1 and CDR2: SGHNT, YYREEE (reference sequence). The CDR3 here is CASSSVQASGNNEQFF. Written as DNA, the CDR3 is TGTGCCAGCAGCTCCGTCCAGGCTAGCGGAAACAATGAGCAGTTCTTC.